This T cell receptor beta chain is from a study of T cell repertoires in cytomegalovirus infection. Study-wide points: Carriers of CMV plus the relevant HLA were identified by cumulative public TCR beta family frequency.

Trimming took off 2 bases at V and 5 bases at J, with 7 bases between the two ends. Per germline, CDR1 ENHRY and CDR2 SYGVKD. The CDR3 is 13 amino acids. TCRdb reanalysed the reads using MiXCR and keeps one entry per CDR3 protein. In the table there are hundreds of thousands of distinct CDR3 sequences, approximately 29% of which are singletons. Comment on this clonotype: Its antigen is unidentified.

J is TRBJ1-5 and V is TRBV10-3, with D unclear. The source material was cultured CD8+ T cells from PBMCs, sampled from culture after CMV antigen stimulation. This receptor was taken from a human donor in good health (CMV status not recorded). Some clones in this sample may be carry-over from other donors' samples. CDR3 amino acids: CAISETGDQPQHF. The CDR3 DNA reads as TGTGCCATCAGTGAGACCGGGGATCAGCCCCAGCATTTT.